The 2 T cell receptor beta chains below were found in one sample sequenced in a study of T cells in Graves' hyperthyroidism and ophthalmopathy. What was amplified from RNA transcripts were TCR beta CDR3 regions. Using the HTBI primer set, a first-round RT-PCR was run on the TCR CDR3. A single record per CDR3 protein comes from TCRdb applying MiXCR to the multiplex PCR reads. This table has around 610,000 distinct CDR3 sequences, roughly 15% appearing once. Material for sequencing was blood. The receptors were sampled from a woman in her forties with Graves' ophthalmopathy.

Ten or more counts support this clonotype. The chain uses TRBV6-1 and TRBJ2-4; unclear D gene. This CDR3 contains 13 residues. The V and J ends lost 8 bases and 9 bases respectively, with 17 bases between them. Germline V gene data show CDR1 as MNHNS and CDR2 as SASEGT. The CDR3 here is CASSPTLPGIQYF. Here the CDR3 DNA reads TGTGCCAGCTCACCGACCCTCCCTGGCATTCAGTACTTC.

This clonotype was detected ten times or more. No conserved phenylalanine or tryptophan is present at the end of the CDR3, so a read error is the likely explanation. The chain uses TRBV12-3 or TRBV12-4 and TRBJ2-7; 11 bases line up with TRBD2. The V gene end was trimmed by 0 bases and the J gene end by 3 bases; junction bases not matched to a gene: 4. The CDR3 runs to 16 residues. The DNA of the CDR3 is TGTGCCAGCAGTTTAGCCGGGACTAGCGGCATCTACGAGCAGTACCTC. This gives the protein CASSLAGTSGIYEQYL.